Each of the 14 T cell receptor beta chains below was sequenced from the same sample in a study of shared clonotypes between healthy human individuals. This table comes from immunoSEQ multiplex PCR, and its TCRdb copy is limited to in-frame clones, with some not included. The sample records about 460,000 clones, around 77% being singletons. The source material was PBMCs. These receptors originate from a middle-aged woman in good health. Some clones in this sample may be carry-over from other donors' samples.

V usage is TRBV27 and J usage is TRBJ2-2; 8 nucleotides match TRBD1. CDR1 MNHEY and CDR2 SMNVEV come from the germline V gene (reference sequence). The CDR3 is 16 residues long. Losses at the gene ends were 5 bases for V and 5 bases for J; bases not matched to a gene: 10. This CDR3 is CASSRQGARGTGELFF. In DNA form, the CDR3 reads TGTGCCAGCAGTCGCCAGGGGGCAAGAGGGACCGGGGAGCTGTTTTTT.

This chain uses TRBV7-9 with TRBJ2-5, with 7 bases matching TRBD2. Germline V CDR1 and CDR2: SEHNR, FQNEAQ (reference sequence). This CDR3 is built from 16 residues. Trimming removed 2 bases from V and 2 bases from J; junction bases left unmatched: 8. The chain's CDR3 is CASSLSGGGGQETQYF. As DNA, the CDR3 is TGTGCCAGCAGCTTATCTGGCGGGGGAGGTCAAGAGACCCAGTACTTC. Complete variable domain (other parts from reference TRBV7-9 and TRBJ2-5): DTGVSQNPRHKITKRGQNVTFRCDPISEHNRLYWYRQTLGQGPEFLTYFQNEAQLEKSRLLSDRFSAERPKGSFSTLEIQRTEQGDSAMYLCASSLSGGGGQETQYFGPGTRLLVL.

V is TRBV13 and J is TRBJ2-5, with D perhaps matching TRBD1 (5 bases). The CDR3 is made up of 15 amino acids. Germline V lookup: CDR1 PRHDT, CDR2 FYEKMQ (reference sequence). Trimming shortened V by 0 bases and J by 4 bases, and 12 bases separated the two germline ends. DNA of the CDR3: TGTGCCAGCAGCTTAGGCCCCCGACAGATAGAGACCCAGTACTTC. Protein sequence: CASSLGPRQIETQYF.

This clone was picked up one time. A far larger clone is one nucleotide away, so this likely arose from a read error. The final CDR3 position lacks the conserved phenylalanine or tryptophan, pointing to a likely read error. This chain links TRBV4-1 with TRBJ1-1; 7 nucleotides agree with TRBD1. J was trimmed by 4 bases and V by 1 base; bases with no gene match: 9. The CDR3 runs to 16 residues. From germline, CDR1 is MGHRA and CDR2 YSYEKL. The CDR3 region has the DNA TGCGCCAGCAGCCAAGGAGGGTTAACAGGGGTCACTGAAGCTTTCTTA. Protein product: CASSQGGLTGVTEAFL.

This chain joins TRBV7-9 and TRBJ1-2; no definite D call. Germline V gene sequence: CDR1 SEHNR, CDR2 FQNEAQ (reference sequence). Trimming shortened V by 1 base and J by 1 base, and 10 bases separated the two germline ends. The CDR3 spans 15 residues. The CDR3 loop reads CASSLDAAVNYGYTF. CDR3 sequence (DNA): TGTGCCAGCAGCTTAGACGCAGCTGTTAACTATGGCTACACCTTC.

The chain carries TRBV9 and TRBJ2-1, with D possibly matching TRBD2 (6 bases). This CDR3 is built from 15 residues. Trimming pared 3 bases from V and 5 bases from J, leaving 15 bases between. Germline CDR1 is SGDLS and CDR2 is YYNGEE. CDR3 nucleotide sequence: TGTGCCAGCAGCGCCCGGGCTAGCGACGACAATGAGCAGTTCTTC. Translated: CASSARASDDNEQFF.

This clone came up a few times. The V call is TRBV28, the J call TRBJ2-1, with 8 bases lining up with TRBD1. This CDR3 is 15 amino acids long. The V gene end was trimmed by 4 bases and the J gene end by 7 bases; junction bases not matched to a gene: 9. Per germline, CDR1 MDHEN and CDR2 SYDVKM. CDR3 bases: TGTGCCAGCAGTTCCGCGGGGACAGGTTGGAATGAGCAGTTCTTC. Amino acid sequence: CASSSAGTGWNEQFF.

With regard to this clone: A far bigger clonotype differs at one base, so this is likely a read error. The CDR3 region is CASSQGDSQPQHF. For the CDR3, the DNA is TGTGCCAGCAGCCAAGGGGACAGTCAGCCCCAGCATTTT. The chain employs TRBV4-2 and TRBJ1-5; 7 bases are shared with TRBD1. CDR3 length: 13 amino acids. The junction had 0 bases not matched to a gene; V was cut back by 1 base and J by 6 bases. Germline CDR1 LGHNA, CDR2 YNFKEQ.

The chain carries TRBV5-1 and TRBJ1-1; TRBD1 matches at 7 bases. CDR1 SGHRS and CDR2 YFSETQ come from the germline V gene. The CDR3 spans 13 residues. J gave up 5 bases and V 4 bases, and 5 bases lay outside the gene matches. CDR3 amino acids: CASSRDRVTEAFF. DNA for the CDR3: TGCGCCAGCAGCCGTGACAGGGTAACTGAAGCTTTCTTT.

In this sample, this clone turned up once. V is TRBV11-2 and J is TRBJ2-1; TRBD2 matches 13 bases. Germline V gene lookup returns CDR1 SGHAT and CDR2 FQNNGV. The CDR3 runs to 18 residues. Trimming took 6 bases from V and 7 from J; bases not matched to a gene: 15. The CDR3 DNA is TGTGCCAGCAGACCAAGGACTAGCGGGAGCCGCATGGGGAATGAGCAGTTCTTC. Its protein product is CASRPRTSGSRMGNEQFF.

About this clone: A read error is the likely source, as a far larger clone sits one nucleotide away. The identical CDR3 is also encoded by other nucleotide sequences in the sample. This sequence joins TRBV28 and TRBJ1-5, with 9 bases identical to TRBD1. The J segment lost 4 bases and the V segment lost 6 bases, leaving 4 bases of the junction unmatched. The CDR3 spans 14 residues. Germline lookup yields CDR1 MDHEN and CDR2 SYDVKM. CDR3 amino acids: CASSPGQGNQPQHF. The CDR3 bases are TGTGCCAGCAGCCCGGGACAGGGTAATCAGCCCCAGCATTTT.

The chain uses TRBV6-1 and TRBJ1-2, with D unresolved. This CDR3 has 17 amino acids. Germline values: CDR1 MNHNS, CDR2 SASEGT. The ends were cut back, 0 bases at V and 7 bases at J, with 21 bases in the middle. CDR3 sequence (DNA): TGTGCCAGCAGTGAAGCTCATGCTAGGACGGTTATTTTTGGCTACACCTTC. Its translation is CASSEAHARTVIFGYTF.

The chain joins TRBV27 to TRBJ2-7; TRBD2 agrees at 9 bases. The CDR3 consists of 16 residues. Germline assignment: CDR1 MNHEY and CDR2 SMNVEV (reference sequence). The V and J ends lost 7 bases and 2 bases, in that order; junction bases with no gene match: 12. CDR3 coding DNA: TGTGCCAGCACTCCCCGAGTTAGCGGGGGTGCCTACGAGCAGTACTTC. This encodes CASTPRVSGGAYEQYF.

The chain has TRBV5-4 and TRBJ1-1; 10 bases line up with TRBD1. The germline gives CDR1 SGHNT, CDR2 YYREEE (reference sequence). This CDR3 is 17 amino acids long. The ends lost 4 bases at V and 0 bases at J; junction bases unmatched: 9. The CDR3 sequence is CASSTPGQGQMNTEAFF. For the CDR3, the DNA is TGTGCCAGCAGCACCCCGGGACAGGGGCAGATGAACACTGAAGCTTTCTTT.